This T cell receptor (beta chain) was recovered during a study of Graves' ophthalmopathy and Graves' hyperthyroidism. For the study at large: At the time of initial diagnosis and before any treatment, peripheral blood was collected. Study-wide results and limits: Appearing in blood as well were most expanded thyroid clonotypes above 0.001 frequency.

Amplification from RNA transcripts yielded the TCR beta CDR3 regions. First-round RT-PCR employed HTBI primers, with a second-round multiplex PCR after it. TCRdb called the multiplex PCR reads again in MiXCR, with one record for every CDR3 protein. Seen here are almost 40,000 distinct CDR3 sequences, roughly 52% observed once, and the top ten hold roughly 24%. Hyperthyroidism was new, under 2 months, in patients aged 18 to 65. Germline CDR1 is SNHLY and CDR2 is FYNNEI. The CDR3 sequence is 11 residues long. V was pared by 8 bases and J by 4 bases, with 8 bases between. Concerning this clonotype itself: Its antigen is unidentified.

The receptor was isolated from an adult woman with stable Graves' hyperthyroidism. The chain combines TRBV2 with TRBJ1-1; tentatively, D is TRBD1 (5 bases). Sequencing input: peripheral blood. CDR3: CASWGGTEAFF. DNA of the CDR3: TGTGCCAGCTGGGGCGGCACTGAAGCTTTCTTT.